This T cell receptor beta chain stems from a study of blood T cell repertoires in COVID-19. The V and J ends lost 2 bases and 8 bases, in that order; junction bases with no gene match: 8. The CDR3 loop spans 16 amino acids. Germline loops: CDR1 MGHDK, CDR2 SYGVNS. The repertoire was sequenced with immunoSEQ multiplex PCR; TCRdb's copy has only in-frame clones and lacks some. The table includes some 110,000 clones, about 89% detected once. Material: peripheral blood. V is TRBV25-1 and J is TRBJ1-6; 8 nucleotides line up with TRBD1. The origin of this receptor is a human donor in a cohort sampled during active COVID-19. CDR3 in DNA: TGTGCCAGCAGTGAAAACACTCAGGGGGCCTATTCACCCCTCCACTTT. Translation gives CASSENTQGAYSPLHF.